Each of the 4 T cell receptor beta chains below was sequenced from the same sample in a study of shared clonotypes between healthy human individuals. Clones were read by immunoSEQ multiplex PCR, and TCRdb kept only the in-frame ones, dropping some. The sample lists about 1,800,000 clones; about 95% were seen once. Naivety among CD8 cells was defined by CD45RO negativity and positive CCR7 selection, thereby excluding terminally differentiated effector memory CD45RA+ cells. Sequenced: naive CD8+ T cells sorted from blood. The receptor source for this set is a man between 18 and 29 years old in good health.

This rearrangement joins TRBV9 to TRBJ2-7; TRBD2 might be the D (5 bases). From germline, CDR1 is SGDLS and CDR2 YYNGEE. This CDR3 spans 16 amino acids. V dropped 3 bases and J dropped 2 bases, with 18 bases sitting between them. The CDR3 region has the DNA TGTGCCAGCAGCGCCGGAGGAGCGGTGATAACCTACGAGCAGTACTTC. It codes for CASSAGGAVITYEQYF. Combining the CDR3 with reference TRBV9 and TRBJ2-7 gives the whole variable domain DSGVTQTPKHLITATGQRVTLRCSPRSGDLSVYWYQQSLDQGLQFLIQYYNGEERAKGNILERFSAQQFPDLHSELNLSSLELGDSALYFCASSAGGAVITYEQYFGPGTRLTVT.

Concerning this clone itself: This CDR3 is also generated by other DNA sequences in the sample. The chain recombines TRBV6-5 with TRBJ2-1; 11 bases align to TRBD2. The CDR3 sequence is 15 residues long. CDR1 and CDR2 (germline): MNHEY, SVGAGI. With V trimmed by 3 bases and J by 5 bases, 3 bases remained unmatched. CDR3 region: CASSYSSGGNNEQFF. The CDR3 region has the DNA TGTGCCAGCAGTTATTCTAGCGGGGGGAACAATGAGCAGTTCTTC.

The chain is built from TRBV7-9 and TRBJ2-7, with a tentative D call TRBD2 (6 bases). CDR3 length: 15 residues. The V end was cut by 2 bases, the J end by 0 bases, with 11 bases between. The germline CDR1 and CDR2 sequences are SEHNR and FQNEAQ (reference sequence). The CDR3 sequence: CASSLLMGGSYEQYF. CDR3 nucleotides: TGTGCCAGCAGCTTACTGATGGGGGGCTCCTACGAGCAGTACTTC.

The rearrangement uses TRBV6-1 and TRBJ2-1; the match to TRBD2 covers 12 bases. J gave up 8 bases and V 3 bases, and 17 bases lay outside the gene matches. The CDR3 has 19 residues. Per germline, CDR1 MNHNS and CDR2 SASEGT. The CDR3 DNA is TGTGCCAGCAGTGACGGACTAGCGGGACCATCAAGGGGGATGGATGAGCAGTTCTTC. It codes for CASSDGLAGPSRGMDEQFF.